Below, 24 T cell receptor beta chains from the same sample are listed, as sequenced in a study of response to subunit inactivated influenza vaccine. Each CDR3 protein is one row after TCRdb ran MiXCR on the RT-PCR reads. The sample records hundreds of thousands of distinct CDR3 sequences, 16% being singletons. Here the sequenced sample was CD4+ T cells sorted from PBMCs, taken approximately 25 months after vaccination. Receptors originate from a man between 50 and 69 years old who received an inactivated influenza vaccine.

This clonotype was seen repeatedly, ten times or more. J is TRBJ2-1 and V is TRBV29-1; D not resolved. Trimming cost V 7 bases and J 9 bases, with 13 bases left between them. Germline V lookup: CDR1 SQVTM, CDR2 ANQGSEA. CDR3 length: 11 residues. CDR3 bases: TGCAGCGCCTATGAGTGGGGTGAGCAGTTCTTC. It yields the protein CSAYEWGEQFF.

The CDR3 spells CASAGTNNQPQHF. CDR3 nucleotides: TGTGCCAGCGCCGGGACAAACAATCAGCCCCAGCATTTT. The rearrangement links TRBV7-8 to TRBJ1-5; a weak D match, TRBD1 (6 bases). This CDR3 has 13 residues. The germline CDR1 and CDR2 sequences are SGHVS and FQNEAQ. Trimming shortened V by 8 bases and J by 3 bases, and 11 bases separated the two germline ends.

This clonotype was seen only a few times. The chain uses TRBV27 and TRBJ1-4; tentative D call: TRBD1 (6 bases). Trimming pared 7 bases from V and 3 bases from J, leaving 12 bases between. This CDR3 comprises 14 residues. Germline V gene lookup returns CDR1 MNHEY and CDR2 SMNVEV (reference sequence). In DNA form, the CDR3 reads TGTGCCAGCAAGATAGGGGGGCCTAATGAAAAACTGTTTTTT. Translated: CASKIGGPNEKLFF.

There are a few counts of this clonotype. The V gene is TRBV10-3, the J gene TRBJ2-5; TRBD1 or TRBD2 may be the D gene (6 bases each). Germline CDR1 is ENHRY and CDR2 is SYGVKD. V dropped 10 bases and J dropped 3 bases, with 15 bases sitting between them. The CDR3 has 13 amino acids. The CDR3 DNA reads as TGTGCCACGGGGGCGGGGCTGGAAGAGACCCAGTACTTC. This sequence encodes CATGAGLEETQYF.

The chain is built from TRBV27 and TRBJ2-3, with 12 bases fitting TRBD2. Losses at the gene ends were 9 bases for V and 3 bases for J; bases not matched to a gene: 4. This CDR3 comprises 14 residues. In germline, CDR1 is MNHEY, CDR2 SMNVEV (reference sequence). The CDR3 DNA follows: TGTGCCAGTACCGGACTAGCGGGGACAGATACGCAGTATTTT. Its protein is CASTGLAGTDTQYF.

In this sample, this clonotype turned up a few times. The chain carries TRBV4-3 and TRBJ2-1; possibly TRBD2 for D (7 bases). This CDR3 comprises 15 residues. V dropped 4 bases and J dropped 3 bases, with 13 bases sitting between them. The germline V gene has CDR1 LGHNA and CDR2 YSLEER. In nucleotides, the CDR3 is TGCGCCAGCAGCCGAGGGGGGGGGAGCTACAATGAGCAGTTCTTC. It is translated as CASSRGGGSYNEQFF.

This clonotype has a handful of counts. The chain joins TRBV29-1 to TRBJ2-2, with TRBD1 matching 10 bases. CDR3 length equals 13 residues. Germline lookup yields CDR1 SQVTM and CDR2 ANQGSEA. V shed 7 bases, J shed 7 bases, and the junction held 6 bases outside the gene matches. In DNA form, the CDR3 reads TGCAGCGCAGGACAGGGGGTGGACGGGGAGCTGTTTTTT. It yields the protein CSAGQGVDGELFF.

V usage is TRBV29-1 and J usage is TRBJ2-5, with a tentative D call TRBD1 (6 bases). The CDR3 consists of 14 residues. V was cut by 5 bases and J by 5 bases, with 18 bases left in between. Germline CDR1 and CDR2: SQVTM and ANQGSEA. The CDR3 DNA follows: TGCAGCGTTTTTTCCCCCGGGACAAAGGAGACCCAGTACTTC. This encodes CSVFSPGTKETQYF.

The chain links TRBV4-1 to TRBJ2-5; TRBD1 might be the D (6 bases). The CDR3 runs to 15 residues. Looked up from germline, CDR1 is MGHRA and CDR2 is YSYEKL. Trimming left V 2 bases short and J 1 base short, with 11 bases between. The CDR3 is CASSQTGFFQETQYF. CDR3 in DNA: TGCGCCAGCAGCCAAACAGGGTTTTTCCAAGAGACCCAGTACTTC.

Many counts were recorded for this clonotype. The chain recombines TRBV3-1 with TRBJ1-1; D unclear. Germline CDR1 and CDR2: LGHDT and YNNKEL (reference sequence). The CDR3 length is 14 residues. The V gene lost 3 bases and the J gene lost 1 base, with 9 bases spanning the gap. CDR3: CASSHRGPNTEAFF. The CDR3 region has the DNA TGTGCCAGCAGCCACCGCGGACCGAACACTGAAGCTTTCTTT.

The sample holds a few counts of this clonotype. The CDR3 DNA reads TGTGCCAGCAGAGACGCTAACTCTGGAAACACCATATATTTT. Amino acids: CASRDANSGNTIYF. This chain joins TRBV25-1 and TRBJ1-3, with unresolved D. The CDR3 has 14 amino acids. From germline, CDR1 is MGHDK and CDR2 SYGVNS. V was cut by 6 bases and J by 0 bases, with 9 bases left in between.

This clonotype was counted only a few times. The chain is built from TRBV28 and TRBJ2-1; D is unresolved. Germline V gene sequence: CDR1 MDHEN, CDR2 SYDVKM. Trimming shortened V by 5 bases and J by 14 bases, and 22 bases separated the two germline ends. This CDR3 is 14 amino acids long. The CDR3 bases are TGTGCCAGCAGTGTCCACGGTCCTCGAGACCCGGAGTTCTTC. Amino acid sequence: CASSVHGPRDPEFF.

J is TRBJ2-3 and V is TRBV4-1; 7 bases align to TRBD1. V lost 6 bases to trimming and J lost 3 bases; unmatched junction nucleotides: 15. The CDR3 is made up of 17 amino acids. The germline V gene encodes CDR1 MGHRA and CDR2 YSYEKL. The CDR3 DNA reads TGCGCCAGCAGTCGACAGGGACGGGCCTCGGGGACAGATACGCAGTATTTT. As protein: CASSRQGRASGTDTQYF.

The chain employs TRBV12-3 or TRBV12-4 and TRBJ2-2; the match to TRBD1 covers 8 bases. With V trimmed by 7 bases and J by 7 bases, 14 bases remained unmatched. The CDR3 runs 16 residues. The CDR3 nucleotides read TGTGCCAGCACCGGGACGGGCAGGGGGCGAAGCGGGGAGCTGTTTTTT. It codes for CASTGTGRGRSGELFF.

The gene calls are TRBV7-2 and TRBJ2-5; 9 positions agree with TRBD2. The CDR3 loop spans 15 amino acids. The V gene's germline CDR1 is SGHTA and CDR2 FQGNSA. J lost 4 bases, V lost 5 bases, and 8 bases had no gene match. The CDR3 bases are TGTGCCAGCAGCGGCGGGAGGGCCGTATCAGAGACCCAGTACTTC. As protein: CASSGGRAVSETQYF.

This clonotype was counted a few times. CDR3 residues: CASSELGGNNYGYTF. The CDR3 nucleotides read TGTGCCAGCAGTGAACTAGGGGGTAATAACTATGGCTACACCTTC. V usage is TRBV2 and J usage is TRBJ1-2; a weak D match, TRBD1 (6 bases). The CDR3 extends over 15 amino acids. V lost 2 bases to trimming and J lost 1 base, with 11 bases between them. Per the germline V gene, CDR1 is SNHLY and CDR2 is FYNNEI.

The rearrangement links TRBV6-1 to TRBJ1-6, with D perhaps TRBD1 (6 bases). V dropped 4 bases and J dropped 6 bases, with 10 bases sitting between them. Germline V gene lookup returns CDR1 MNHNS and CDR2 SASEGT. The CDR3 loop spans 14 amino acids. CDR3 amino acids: CASSGQVPNSPLHF. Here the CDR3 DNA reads TGTGCCAGCAGTGGACAGGTGCCTAATTCACCCCTCCACTTT.

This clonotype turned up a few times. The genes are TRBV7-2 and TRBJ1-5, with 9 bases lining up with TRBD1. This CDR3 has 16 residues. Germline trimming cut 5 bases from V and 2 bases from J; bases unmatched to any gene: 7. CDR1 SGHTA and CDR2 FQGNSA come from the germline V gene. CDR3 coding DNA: TGTGCCAGCAGCCCCGGACAGGGGCGAGGCAATCAGCCCCAGCATTTT. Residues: CASSPGQGRGNQPQHF.

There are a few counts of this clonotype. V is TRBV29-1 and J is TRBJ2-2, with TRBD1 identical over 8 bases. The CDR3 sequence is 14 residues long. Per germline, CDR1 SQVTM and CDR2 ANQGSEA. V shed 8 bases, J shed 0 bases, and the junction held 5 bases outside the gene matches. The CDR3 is CSIWTGSNTGELFF. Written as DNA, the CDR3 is TGCAGCATTTGGACAGGGTCGAACACCGGGGAGCTGTTTTTT.

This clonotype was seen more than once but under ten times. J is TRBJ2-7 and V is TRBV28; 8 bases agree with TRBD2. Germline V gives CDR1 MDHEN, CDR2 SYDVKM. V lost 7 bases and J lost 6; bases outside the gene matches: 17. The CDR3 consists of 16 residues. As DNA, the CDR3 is TGTGCCAGCACCAATTTGTTGGAAGCGGGAGACGCCGAGCAGTACTTC. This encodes CASTNLLEAGDAEQYF.

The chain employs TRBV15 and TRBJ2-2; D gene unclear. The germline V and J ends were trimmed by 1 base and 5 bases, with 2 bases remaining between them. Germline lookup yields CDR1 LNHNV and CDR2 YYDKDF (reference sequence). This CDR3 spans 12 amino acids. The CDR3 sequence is CATSRGTGELFF. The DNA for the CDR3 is TGTGCCACCAGCAGAGGGACCGGGGAGCTGTTTTTT.

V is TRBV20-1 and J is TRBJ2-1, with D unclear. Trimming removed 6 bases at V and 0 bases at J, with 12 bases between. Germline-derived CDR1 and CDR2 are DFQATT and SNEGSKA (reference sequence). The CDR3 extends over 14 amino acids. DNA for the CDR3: TGCAGTGCCCCTGACCCGCCCTCCTACAATGAGCAGTTCTTC. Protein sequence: CSAPDPPSYNEQFF.

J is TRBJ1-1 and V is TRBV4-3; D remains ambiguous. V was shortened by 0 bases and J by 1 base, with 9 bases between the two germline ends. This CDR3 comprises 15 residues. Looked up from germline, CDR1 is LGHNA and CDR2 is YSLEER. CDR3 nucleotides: TGCGCCAGCAGCCAAGAGGTGGGCAGGAACACTGAAGCTTTCTTT. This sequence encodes CASSQEVGRNTEAFF.

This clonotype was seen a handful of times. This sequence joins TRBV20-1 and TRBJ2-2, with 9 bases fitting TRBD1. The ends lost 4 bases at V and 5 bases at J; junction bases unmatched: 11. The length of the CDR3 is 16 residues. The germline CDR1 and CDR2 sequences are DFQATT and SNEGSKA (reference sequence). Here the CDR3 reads CSATPGQGFRTGELFF. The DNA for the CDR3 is TGCAGTGCTACCCCGGGACAGGGTTTTCGTACCGGGGAGCTGTTTTTT.